Listed here is a single T cell receptor beta chain. The data derive from a study of memory CD4+ T cells and cytomegalovirus serostatus. Using immunoSEQ multiplex PCR, the repertoire was profiled, and TCRdb retains in-frame clones only, with some absent. This sample yields 64,000 or so clones, of which approximately 80% are seen a single time; about 1% belongs to the top ten. Single viable CD3+CD4+CD8-CD45RO+ cells were sorted as the memory CD4+ T cells. The germline CDR1 and CDR2 sequences are SNHLY and FYNNEI. Trimming stripped 9 bases from V and 3 bases from J, with 17 bases between. This CDR3 region has 14 residues.

This rearrangement joins TRBV2 to TRBJ1-1; no reliable D call. The TCR comes from an adult in good health and CMV-seronegative. Source material: memory CD4+ T cells from blood. CDR3 sequence: CASRVRGRDTEAFF. CDR3 nucleotide sequence: TGTGCCAGTAGAGTTCGGGGAAGAGACACTGAAGCTTTCTTT.